The TCR beta chain under discussion was sequenced for a study of early T cells in non-severe SARS-CoV-2 infection (dated by TCRdb to the early 2020s). About the study as a whole: Bulk RNA from unsorted whole blood was used for TCR sequencing, so alpha and beta chains could not be paired. Paper-wide results and their limitations: VDJdb matching was skewed toward anti-spike CD8 responses, so virus-specific expansions were likely underestimated and private and CD4 specificities were missed.

The study was a case-control design nested within a healthcare worker cohort in London, UK, with weekly nasopharyngeal swab PCR tests and blood sampling. Between 23 and 31 March 2020, the week of the UK lockdown, healthcare workers were enrolled and then followed up weekly for as long as 16 weeks. The junction carries 14 bases between V and J, which are trimmed by 5 bases and 1 base respectively. Reading from cysteine to phenylalanine, the CDR3 counts 16 amino acids. Only the CDR3 region is kept as DNA, spanning 48 bases read in frame from base 1. According to the germline V gene (reference sequence), CDR1 reads SEHNR and CDR2 reads FQNEAQ. Library prep was done by 5' RACE. These reads were obtained on a NextSeq 500. To correct for sequencing error and PCR bias, the TCR library protocol tagged individual cDNA molecules with unique molecular identifiers. Both TCR alpha and beta chains were sequenced, and tight co-correlation was observed between alpha and beta sequence abundances in each sample. As for the authors' bioinformatics: Decombinator V4 was used to annotate TCR sequences for V gene, J gene and CDR3. Expanded TCRs were defined as changing significantly between any two time points under a Poisson model with p below 0.0001. TCR abundances were normalised to the total number of TCRs sequenced in each sample and reported as counts per million. TRAV1-2 paired with TRAJ12, TRAJ20 or TRAJ33 defined MAIT TCRs, while TRAV10 paired with TRAJ18 defined iNKT TCRs. A search of VDJdb, accessed on 1 November 2021, was run for TCRs annotated to CMV, EBV and SARS-CoV-2, with TCRs annotated for multiple antigens excluded. TCRdb trimmed the raw reads at Q25, called clones with MiXCR and kept productive beta chains. Rows with one shared CDR3 protein collapse into an entry with the most common genes and DNA. These V and J calls are TCRdb output, not the study's own analysis. This sample lists approximately 52,000 distinct CDR3 sequences; approximately 8% were detected once. Together, the top ten hold around 4.4% of the sample.

This clonotype was seen many times. Its target antigen remains unknown. It has no much larger one-base neighbor in the sample; base qualities were not kept. The sequence is built from TRBV7-9 and TRBJ2-2, with the D call tentatively TRBD1 or TRBD2, each fitting 5 bases. This TCR was sampled from an adult who was a healthcare worker with PCR-confirmed SARS-CoV-2 infection or an uninfected control (not recorded which). The specimen was whole blood. The CDR3 amino acid sequence is: CASSPFGTENTGELFF. The sequence in DNA is TGTGCCAGCAGCCCATTTGGGACGGAGAACACCGGGGAGCTGTTTTTT.